The text below deals with one T cell receptor (beta chain). What it binds is unknown. Added to each PCR by spiking were synthetic TCR analog templates. Libraries were prepared by immunoSEQ multiplex PCR; TCRdb keeps only in-frame clonotypes and omits some of them. The sample has 41,000 or so clones, over 65% seen once. The V gene lost 6 bases and the J gene lost 4 bases, with 9 bases spanning the gap. Germline assignment: CDR1 LNHDA and CDR2 SQIVND (reference sequence). This CDR3 comprises 12 residues. The sample originates from a study of PD-L1 blockade in urothelial cancer. General study points: Patients with durable benefit had greater blood expansion of tumor-associated TCR clones 3 weeks into treatment.

The rearrangement uses TRBV19 and TRBJ1-1; D gene ambiguous. The sample consisted of PBMCs, taken around atezolizumab (anti-PD-L1) treatment. The receptor was isolated from a man aged 55-75 years with urothelial cancer. Here the CDR3 reads CASRARGTEAFF. The CDR3, as DNA: TGTGCCAGTAGGGCCCGGGGCACTGAAGCTTTCTTT.